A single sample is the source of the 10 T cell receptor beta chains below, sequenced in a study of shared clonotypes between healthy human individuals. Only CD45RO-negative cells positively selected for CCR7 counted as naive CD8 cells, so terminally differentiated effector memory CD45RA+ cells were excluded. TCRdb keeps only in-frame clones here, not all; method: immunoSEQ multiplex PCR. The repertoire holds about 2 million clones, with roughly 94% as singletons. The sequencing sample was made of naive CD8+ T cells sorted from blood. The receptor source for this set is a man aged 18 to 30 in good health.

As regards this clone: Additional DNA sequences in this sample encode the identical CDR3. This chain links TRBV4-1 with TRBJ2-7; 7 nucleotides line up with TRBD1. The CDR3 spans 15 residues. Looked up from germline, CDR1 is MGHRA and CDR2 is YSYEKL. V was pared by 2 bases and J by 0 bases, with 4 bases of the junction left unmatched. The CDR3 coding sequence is TGCGCCAGCAGCCAAACCGGGACAGACTCCTACGAGCAGTACTTC. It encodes CASSQTGTDSYEQYF.

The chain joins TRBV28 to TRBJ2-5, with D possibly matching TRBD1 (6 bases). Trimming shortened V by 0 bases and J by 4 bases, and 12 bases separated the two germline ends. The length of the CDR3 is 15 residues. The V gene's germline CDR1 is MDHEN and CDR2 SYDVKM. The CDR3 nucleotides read TGTGCCAGCAGTTTATGGTCGGACAGAACAGAGACCCAGTACTTC. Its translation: CASSLWSDRTETQYF.

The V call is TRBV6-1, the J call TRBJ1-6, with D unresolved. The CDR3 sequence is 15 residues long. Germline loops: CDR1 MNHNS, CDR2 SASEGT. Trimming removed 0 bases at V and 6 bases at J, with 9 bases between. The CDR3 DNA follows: TGTGCCAGCAGTGAAGCGGTAGCTCCTAATTCACCCCTCCACTTT. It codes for CASSEAVAPNSPLHF.

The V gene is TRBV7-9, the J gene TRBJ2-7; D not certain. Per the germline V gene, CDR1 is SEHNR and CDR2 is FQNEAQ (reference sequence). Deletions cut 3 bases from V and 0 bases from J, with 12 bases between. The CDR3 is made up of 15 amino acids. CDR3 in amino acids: CASSLTPDHSYEQYF. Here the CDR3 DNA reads TGTGCCAGCAGCTTGACGCCCGACCACTCCTACGAGCAGTACTTC. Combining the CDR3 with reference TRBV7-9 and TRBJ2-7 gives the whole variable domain DTGVSQNPRHKITKRGQNVTFRCDPISEHNRLYWYRQTLGQGPEFLTYFQNEAQLEKSRLLSDRFSAERPKGSFSTLEIQRTEQGDSAMYLCASSLTPDHSYEQYFGPGTRLTVT.

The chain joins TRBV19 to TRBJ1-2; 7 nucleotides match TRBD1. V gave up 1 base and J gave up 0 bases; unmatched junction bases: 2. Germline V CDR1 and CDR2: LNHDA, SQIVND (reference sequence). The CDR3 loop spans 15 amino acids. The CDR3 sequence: CASSIARGTNYGYTF. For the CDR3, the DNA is TGTGCCAGTAGTATAGCCAGGGGGACTAACTATGGCTACACCTTC.

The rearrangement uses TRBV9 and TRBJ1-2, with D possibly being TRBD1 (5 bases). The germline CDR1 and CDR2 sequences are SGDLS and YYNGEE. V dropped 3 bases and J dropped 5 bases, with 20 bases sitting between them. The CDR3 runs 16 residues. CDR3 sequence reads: CASSAEDRGTVYGYTF. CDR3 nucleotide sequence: TGTGCCAGCAGCGCCGAAGACAGAGGAACTGTATATGGCTACACCTTC.

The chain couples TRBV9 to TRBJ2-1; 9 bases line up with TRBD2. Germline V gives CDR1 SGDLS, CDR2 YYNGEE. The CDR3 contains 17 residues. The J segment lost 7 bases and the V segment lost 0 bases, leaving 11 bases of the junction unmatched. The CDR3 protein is CASSVGGGSGSRNEQFF. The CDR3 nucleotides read TGTGCCAGCAGCGTAGGAGGGGGTAGCGGGAGCAGGAATGAGCAGTTCTTC. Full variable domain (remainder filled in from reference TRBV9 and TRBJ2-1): DSGVTQTPKHLITATGQRVTLRCSPRSGDLSVYWYQQSLDQGLQFLIQYYNGEERAKGNILERFSAQQFPDLHSELNLSSLELGDSALYFCASSVGGGSGSRNEQFFGPGTRLTVL.

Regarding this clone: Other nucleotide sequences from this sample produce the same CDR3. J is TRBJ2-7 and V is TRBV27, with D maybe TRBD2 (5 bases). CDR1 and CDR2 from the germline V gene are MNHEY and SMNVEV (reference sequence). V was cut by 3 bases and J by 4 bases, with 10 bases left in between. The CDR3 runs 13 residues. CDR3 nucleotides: TGTGCCAGCAGTTTTTCCTCGGGGTACGAGCAGTACTTC. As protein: CASSFSSGYEQYF.

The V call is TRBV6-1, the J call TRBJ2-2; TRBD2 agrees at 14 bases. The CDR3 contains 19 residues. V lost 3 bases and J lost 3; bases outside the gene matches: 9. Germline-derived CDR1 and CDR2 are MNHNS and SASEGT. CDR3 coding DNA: TGTGCCAGCAGTGACCCCGGGACTAGCGGGAGTATGGACACCGGGGAGCTGTTTTTT. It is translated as CASSDPGTSGSMDTGELFF.

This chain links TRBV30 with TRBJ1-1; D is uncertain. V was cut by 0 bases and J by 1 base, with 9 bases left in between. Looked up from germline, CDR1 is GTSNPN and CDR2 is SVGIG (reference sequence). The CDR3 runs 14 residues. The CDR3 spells CAWSVRLGNTEAFF. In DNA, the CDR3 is TGTGCCTGGAGTGTACGGTTAGGGAACACTGAAGCTTTCTTT.